This TCR beta chain derives from a study of T-cell memory formation after mild COVID-19. This clonotype was seen more than once but under ten times. Between the trimmed V and J ends, which lost 4 bases and 5 bases, there was a span of 9 bases. This CDR3 spans 12 amino acids. Germline values: CDR1 SGHKS, CDR2 YYEKEE (reference sequence). One entry per CDR3 protein results from TCRdb running MiXCR on the 5' RACE reads. The sample has 49,000 or so distinct CDR3 sequences, under 7.5% seen once; the top ten hold 1.4%. The chain uses TRBV5-5 and TRBJ1-2; tentatively, D is TRBD1 (5 bases). This clonotype originated in a man between 18 and 35 years old who had mild COVID-19 (a few samples of this study predate the infection). Cell type and time point are not known. Specimen: PBMCs or a T cell subset sorted from them (not recorded which). CDR3 sequence reads: CASSREGYGYTF. CDR3 bases: TGTGCCAGCAGCCGAGAGGGGTATGGCTACACCTTC.